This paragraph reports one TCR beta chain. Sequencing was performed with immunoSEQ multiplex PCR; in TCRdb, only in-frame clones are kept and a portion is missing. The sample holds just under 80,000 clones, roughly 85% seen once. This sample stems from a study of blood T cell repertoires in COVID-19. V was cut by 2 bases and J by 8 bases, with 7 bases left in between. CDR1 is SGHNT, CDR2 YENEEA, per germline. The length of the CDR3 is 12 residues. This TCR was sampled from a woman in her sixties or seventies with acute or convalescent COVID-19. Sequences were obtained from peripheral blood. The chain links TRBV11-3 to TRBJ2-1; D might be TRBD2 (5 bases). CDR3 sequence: CASSLTRDEQFF. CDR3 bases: TGTGCCAGCAGCTTAACGCGGGATGAGCAGTTCTTC.